This T cell receptor (beta chain) emerged from a study of blood T cell repertoires in COVID-19. Study in general: COVID-19 samples, acute and convalescent, were from the United States, Italy and Spain. Sample material is recorded as cDNA or gDNA derived from T cells, B-cell-depleted T cells, or PBMCs.

How the authors handled the data: Amplification of reference gene primers provided the estimated nucleated cell counts. Some clones are missing from TCRdb's copy, which holds only in-frame ones; the method was immunoSEQ multiplex PCR. V, J and clone size derive from that table, while D and trimming were established from the DNA sequence. The sample lists some 130,000 clones; around 76% were seen once. The V end lost 6 bases, the J end lost 1 base, and 15 bases lay between the germline ends. Germline values: CDR1 KGHSH, CDR2 LQKENI. There are 15 residues in the CDR3. The rearrangement links TRBV18 to TRBJ1-1; D may be TRBD1 (5 bases). The sequence came from a man older than 75 with acute or convalescent COVID-19. Sample: peripheral blood. CDR3 DNA sequence: TGTGCCAGCTCGCTGGGCGGGGGATCGAACACTGAAGCTTTCTTT. It codes for CASSLGGGSNTEAFF.